What follows are 21 T cell receptor beta chains derived from one specimen sequenced in a study of neurological immune-mediated disorders. From the 5' RACE reads, TCRdb called clonotypes with MiXCR, one entry per CDR3 protein. This repertoire shows tens of thousands of distinct CDR3 sequences, roughly 9.9% found once; its top ten account for 1.5% to 2%. The sample comprised PBMCs. The receptors come from a middle-aged man in good health.

This clonotype was recorded many times. J is TRBJ2-7 and V is TRBV4-1; possibly TRBD2 for D (7 bases). Germline CDR1 and CDR2: MGHRA and YSYEKL. The ends were cut back, 0 bases at V and 7 bases at J, with 16 bases in the middle. This CDR3 has 15 residues. CDR3 nucleotide sequence: TGCGCCAGCAGCCAAGATGTCGGGGGGCGCAAAGAGCAGTACTTC. Translating gives CASSQDVGGRKEQYF.

There are many counts of this clonotype. The V call is TRBV11-2, the J call TRBJ1-2, with D uncertain. V was shortened by 5 bases and J by 1 base, with 5 bases between the two germline ends. CDR1 is SGHAT and CDR2 is FQNNGV in the germline V gene. The CDR3 is 12 residues long. CDR3 in amino acids: CASSGSNYGYTF. DNA of the CDR3: TGTGCCAGCAGCGGCAGTAACTATGGCTACACCTTC.

Many counts were recorded for this clonotype. V and J are TRBV12-3 or TRBV12-4 and TRBJ2-1, with unresolved D. The CDR3 is 14 amino acids. The V end was cut by 5 bases, the J end by 2 bases, with 10 bases between. CDR3 coding DNA: TGTGCCAGCAGTCCCCCGGGTGCCTACAATGAGCAGTTCTTC. As protein: CASSPPGAYNEQFF.

This clonotype was seen ten or more times. The chain recombines TRBV6-1 with TRBJ2-7; TRBD1 matches at 9 bases. Germline V gene sequence: CDR1 MNHNS, CDR2 SASEGT. V lost 5 bases and J lost 1; bases outside the gene matches: 6. CDR3 length equals 15 residues. The CDR3 nucleotides read TGTGCCAGCAGTCAAGGGACAGGGCCTTCCTACGAGCAGTACTTC. Protein: CASSQGTGPSYEQYF.

There are many counts of this clonotype. The chain is built from TRBV27 and TRBJ2-3, with TRBD2 as a possible D gene (5 bases). The ends were cut back, 0 bases at V and 10 bases at J, with 17 bases in the middle. The length of the CDR3 is 15 residues. Germline V gene sequence: CDR1 MNHEY, CDR2 SMNVEV (reference sequence). The CDR3 nucleotides are TGTGCCAGCAGTTTATCAATGACCTCCGGAGGTCCGCAGTATTTT. Protein sequence: CASSLSMTSGGPQYF.

In this sample, this clonotype turned up many times. V and J are TRBV6-5 and TRBJ2-1, with a weak D call TRBD2 (5 bases). CDR1 and CDR2 (germline): MNHEY, SVGAGI. This CDR3 is 16 amino acids long. V was pared by 0 bases and J by 0 bases, with 9 bases between. This CDR3 reads CASSYSIASSYNEQFF. As DNA, the CDR3 is TGTGCCAGCAGTTACTCGATAGCGAGCTCCTACAATGAGCAGTTCTTC.

The rearrangement links TRBV20-1 to TRBJ2-7, with TRBD1 as a possible D gene (6 bases). V was trimmed by 6 bases and J by 0 bases, leaving 9 bases between them. CDR1 is DFQATT, CDR2 SNEGSKA, per germline (reference sequence). This CDR3 region has 12 residues. CDR3 residues: CSARDISYEQYF. The CDR3 nucleotides are TGCAGTGCCAGGGACATCTCCTACGAGCAGTACTTC.

The table lists this clonotype with many counts. This sequence joins TRBV2 and TRBJ2-2; 10 nucleotides align to TRBD1. Germline V lookup: CDR1 SNHLY, CDR2 FYNNEI. There are 16 residues in the CDR3. The V gene end was trimmed by 8 bases and the J gene end by 3 bases; junction bases not matched to a gene: 9. As DNA, the CDR3 is TGTGCCAGCTCCCCCGGGACAGGGGTCGACACCGGGGAGCTGTTTTTT. Translation: CASSPGTGVDTGELFF.

This clonotype occurred many times. The V call is TRBV5-1, the J call TRBJ2-1; 8 bases fit TRBD2. CDR3 size: 15 residues. Germline CDR1 reads SGHRS; CDR2 reads YFSETQ. J lost 3 bases, V lost 4 bases, and 6 bases had no gene match. CDR3 nucleotide sequence: TGCGCCAGCAGCCCGTCGGGGGGGGGCTACAATGAGCAGTTCTTC. Protein: CASSPSGGGYNEQFF.

Here the CDR3 DNA reads TGTGCCAGCAGTTTACGCCAGGGGATAGCCTACGAGCAGTACTTC. It codes for CASSLRQGIAYEQYF. V and J are TRBV12-3 or TRBV12-4 and TRBJ2-7; tentatively, D is TRBD1 (6 bases). The CDR3 covers 15 residues. The germline V and J ends were trimmed by 2 bases and 2 bases, with 13 bases remaining between them.

Many counts were recorded for this clonotype. This chain links TRBV27 with TRBJ2-5; 8 nucleotides line up with TRBD1. Germline assignment: CDR1 MNHEY and CDR2 SMNVEV (reference sequence). The J segment lost 5 bases and the V segment lost 6 bases, leaving 5 bases of the junction unmatched. The CDR3 is made up of 13 amino acids. CDR3 loop: CASRGQGRETQYF. DNA for the CDR3: TGTGCCAGCAGAGGACAGGGTCGGGAGACCCAGTACTTC.

This clonotype has at least ten counts. The genes are TRBV5-1 and TRBJ2-7, with D hard to call. The length of the CDR3 is 11 residues. Germline V CDR1 and CDR2: SGHRS, YFSETQ. V was trimmed by 0 bases and J by 5 bases, leaving 3 bases between them. CDR3 loop: CASSLEHEQYF. CDR3 in DNA: TGCGCCAGCAGCTTGGAACACGAGCAGTACTTC.

This clonotype was detected many times. The J gene is TRBJ2-7, the V gene TRBV7-2; weak D call: TRBD2 (5 bases). Per the germline V gene, CDR1 is SGHTA and CDR2 is FQGNSA. V shed 5 bases and J shed 3 bases, with 17 bases lying between them. The length of the CDR3 is 15 residues. DNA for the CDR3: TGTGCCAGCAGCCCGATCGGGAAACCAGACTACGAGCAGTACTTC. Protein sequence: CASSPIGKPDYEQYF.

This clonotype was seen repeatedly, ten times or more. This sequence joins TRBV12-3 or TRBV12-4 and TRBJ2-1; a weak D match, TRBD2 (7 bases). CDR3 length: 15 residues. V lost 5 bases and J 5 bases, leaving 16 bases between the germline ends. CDR3 sequence (DNA): TGTGCCAGCAGTCCCCCCTCGGGGGGCCACAATGAGCAGTTCTTC. Translated, it gives CASSPPSGGHNEQFF.

This clonotype was seen repeatedly, ten times or more. V is TRBV27 and J is TRBJ2-7, with 8 bases identical to TRBD2. The V segment lost 5 bases and the J segment 6 bases; nucleotides outside the gene matches: 15. The CDR3 spans 16 residues. Germline-derived CDR1 and CDR2 are MNHEY and SMNVEV (reference sequence). This CDR3 reads CASSRRIGAGEGEQYF. The DNA for the CDR3 is TGTGCCAGCAGTAGGAGGATAGGAGCGGGGGAGGGCGAGCAGTACTTC.

This clonotype has a count of ten or more. This chain joins TRBV2 and TRBJ2-7; TRBD1 matches 7 bases. Germline CDR1 is SNHLY and CDR2 is FYNNEI. V shed 7 bases and J 8 bases; nucleotides not matched to a gene: 8. The CDR3 consists of 12 residues. Written as DNA, the CDR3 is TGTGCCAGCACCCAAAACAGGGGTCAGCAGTACTTC. Amino acid sequence: CASTQNRGQQYF.

This clonotype was seen at least ten times. The chain links TRBV6-6 to TRBJ1-6; D is undetermined. Per germline, CDR1 MNHNY and CDR2 SVGAGI (reference sequence). Trimming stripped 2 bases from V and 8 bases from J, with 10 bases between. The CDR3 length is 14 residues. CDR3 sequence reads: CASSYPRPDSPLHF. DNA of the CDR3: TGTGCCAGCAGTTACCCTCGTCCCGATTCACCCCTCCACTTT.

This clonotype occurred many times. The V gene is TRBV7-9, the J gene TRBJ2-1; the match to TRBD1 covers 11 bases. The V gene's germline CDR1 is SEHNR and CDR2 FQNEAQ (reference sequence). The trim removed 4 bases at V and 7 bases at J, leaving 9 bases unmatched. This CDR3 is built from 16 residues. In nucleotides, the CDR3 is TGTGCCAGCAGCTCGAGCGGTGGGACAGGGGGTAATGAGCAGTTCTTC. It yields the protein CASSSSGGTGGNEQFF.

With respect to this clonotype: Relative to the germline gene, one junction end is altered; a read error may explain this. The rearrangement links TRBV7-2 to TRBJ2-2; either TRBD1 or TRBD2 may fit D (5 bases each). The CDR3 sequence is 14 residues long. Germline values: CDR1 SGHTA, CDR2 FQGNSA. CDR3 region: CASRIIGAPGEMFF. The DNA of the CDR3 is TGTGCCAGCAGAATCATAGGGGCCCCCGGGGAGATGTTTTTT.

This clonotype was counted at least ten times. The chain combines TRBV20-1 with TRBJ2-1; 11 bases line up with TRBD1. The V gene's germline CDR1 is DFQATT and CDR2 SNEGSKA (reference sequence). The CDR3 runs to 14 residues. The ends lost 6 bases at V and 7 bases at J; junction bases unmatched: 8. CDR3 in amino acids: CSAEVRDRGNEQFF. The DNA for the CDR3 is TGCAGTGCCGAGGTCCGGGACAGGGGGAATGAGCAGTTCTTC.

The sample holds many counts of this clonotype. The V gene is TRBV20-1, the J gene TRBJ2-7, with 10 positions matching TRBD2. The CDR3 sequence is 14 residues long. CDR1 is DFQATT, CDR2 SNEGSKA, per germline (reference sequence). V was clipped by 1 base and J by 6 bases; unmatched bases: 6. This CDR3 is CSARGLAGMGEQYF. CDR3 DNA: TGCAGTGCTAGAGGACTAGCGGGTATGGGCGAGCAGTACTTC.